These 15 T cell receptor beta chains were all obtained from the same sample, sequenced in a study of T cell changes during pregnancy in multiple sclerosis. Assay: immunoSEQ multiplex PCR; the TCRdb copy retains only in-frame clones and omits some. The repertoire holds tens of thousands of clones, with around nine tenths as singletons. Sequenced here: CD4+ T cells from peripheral blood mononuclear cells, sampled before pregnancy. The source of these receptors is a female donor with multiple sclerosis, enrolled in a pregnancy study.

The chain couples TRBV6-5 to TRBJ2-3; 8 bases align to TRBD2. The J segment lost 6 bases and the V segment lost 4 bases, leaving 12 bases of the junction unmatched. The CDR3 totals 16 residues. Germline CDR1 and CDR2: MNHEY and SVGAGI. CDR3 bases: TGTGCCAGCAGTTCCTCAACTAGCGGAGCCAGGGATACGCAGTATTTT. Its protein is CASSSSTSGARDTQYF.

The chain has TRBV2 and TRBJ2-2; 9 nucleotides match TRBD1. Germline CDR1 SNHLY, CDR2 FYNNEI. With V trimmed by 5 bases and J by 7 bases, 8 bases remained unmatched. This CDR3 is built from 15 residues. The CDR3 region is CASSPPGQGIGELFF. DNA of the CDR3: TGTGCCAGCAGTCCCCCGGGACAGGGTATCGGGGAGCTGTTTTTT.

This chain connects TRBV19 to TRBJ2-3; 9 positions match TRBD2. The CDR3 covers 15 residues. The trim removed 7 bases at V and 3 bases at J, leaving 8 bases unmatched. CDR1 and CDR2 (germline): LNHDA, SQIVND (reference sequence). The CDR3 reads CASTLGLAGTDTQYF. CDR3 in DNA: TGTGCCAGTACCTTGGGACTAGCTGGAACAGATACGCAGTATTTT.

The count of this clone is one. CDR3 in DNA: TGTGCCAGTGGACCTCCGGCGGGGGGAACCTACGAGCAGTACTTC. This sequence encodes CASGPPAGGTYEQYF. J is TRBJ2-7 and V is TRBV6-5, with 8 positions matching TRBD2. The junction had 12 bases not matched to a gene; V was cut back by 9 bases and J by 2 bases. Germline CDR1 MNHEY, CDR2 SVGAGI. The CDR3 consists of 15 residues.

This chain connects TRBV5-1 to TRBJ2-7; D call uncertain. This CDR3 is 14 amino acids long. The V end was cut by 0 bases, the J end by 2 bases, with 9 bases between. The germline V gene encodes CDR1 SGHRS and CDR2 YFSETQ. As DNA, the CDR3 is TGCGCCAGCAGCTTGGATTCAGGTCCCTACGAGCAGTACTTC. Protein: CASSLDSGPYEQYF.

With respect to this clone: At one boundary the junction diverges from the germline segment, which might be a read error. The chain has TRBV4-1 and TRBJ2-7; D is unresolved. The germline gives CDR1 MGHRA, CDR2 YSYEKL. CDR3 size: 14 residues. This CDR3 reads CARLPQKFSDEQYF. The CDR3 nucleotides are TGCGCCAGGCTGCCACAAAAGTTCTCCGACGAGCAGTACTTC.

This clone has a handful of counts. The genes are TRBV14 and TRBJ1-6; maybe TRBD1 (6 bases). The CDR3 extends over 13 amino acids. CDR1 is SGHDN and CDR2 is FVKESK in the germline V gene. With 3 bases removed from V and 12 bases from J, the gap between germline ends came to 12 bases. CDR3 amino acids: CASSHRDIGPLHF. The CDR3 DNA follows: TGTGCCAGCAGCCACCGGGACATCGGACCCCTCCACTTT.

The chain uses TRBV28 and TRBJ2-3; D is ambiguous. The length of the CDR3 is 12 residues. The germline CDR1 and CDR2 sequences are MDHEN and SYDVKM. V was trimmed by 6 bases and J by 11 bases, leaving 15 bases between them. The CDR3 DNA sequence: TGTGCCAGCAGCAGCGCCCCCGTAGGGCAGTATTTT. Translated: CASSSAPVGQYF.

The chain uses TRBV5-1 and TRBJ2-5, with 9 bases aligning to TRBD2. V dropped 0 bases and J dropped 5; count of bases not matched to a gene: 5. Germline assignment: CDR1 SGHRS and CDR2 YFSETQ. This CDR3 region has 15 residues. The CDR3 nucleotides are TGCGCCAGCAGCTTGGCAATAGCGGGAGTTGAGACCCAGTACTTC. It yields the protein CASSLAIAGVETQYF. Filled out from reference TRBV5-1 and TRBJ2-5, the complete variable domain reads KAGVTQTPRYLIKTRGQQVTLSCSPISGHRSVSWYQQTPGQGLQFLFEYFSETQRNKGNFPGRFSGRQFSNSRSEMNVSTLELGDSALYLCASSLAIAGVETQYFGPGTRLLVL.

The chain joins TRBV19 to TRBJ1-6, with 10 nucleotides matching TRBD1. The CDR3 has 16 amino acids. Unmatched junction bases numbered 7, after V lost 3 bases and J lost 8 bases. CDR1 LNHDA and CDR2 SQIVND come from the germline V gene (reference sequence). CDR3 DNA: TGTGCCAGTAGTATCGATCGGGACAGGGGATATTCACCCCTCCACTTT. Translated, it gives CASSIDRDRGYSPLHF.

The gene calls are TRBV4-1 and TRBJ2-7; D is unresolved. Germline-derived CDR1 and CDR2 are MGHRA and YSYEKL. This CDR3 comprises 15 residues. V was clipped by 2 bases and J by 2 bases, with 13 bases between them. The CDR3 protein is CASSQIPGRTYEQYF. The CDR3 DNA reads as TGCGCCAGCAGCCAAATACCAGGCCGAACCTACGAGCAGTACTTC.

This clone showed up just once. This chain joins TRBV10-3 and TRBJ1-2; no clear D gene. Germline V CDR1 and CDR2: ENHRY, SYGVKD. This CDR3 spans 14 amino acids. The V gene lost 3 bases and the J gene lost 4 bases, with 12 bases spanning the gap. CDR3 bases: TGTGCCATCAGTGATCAACAAGCGGGCTATGGCTACACCTTC. It is translated as CAISDQQAGYGYTF.

The rearrangement uses TRBV28 and TRBJ2-7; 7 nucleotides agree with TRBD1. The V and J ends lost 7 bases and 2 bases, in that order; junction bases with no gene match: 5. Germline CDR1 reads MDHEN; CDR2 reads SYDVKM. The CDR3 has 13 residues. In DNA, the CDR3 is TGTGCCAGCACCCTCACAGGGGCCTACGAGCAGTACTTC. Residues: CASTLTGAYEQYF.

This sequence joins TRBV4-2 and TRBJ1-2, with TRBD1 as a possible D gene (5 bases). CDR1 is LGHNA and CDR2 is YNFKEQ in the germline V gene. The CDR3 runs 14 residues. V gave up 0 bases and J gave up 6 bases, with 11 bases separating them. CDR3 nucleotides: TGTGCCAGCAGCCAAGAAGGAGGGGCTGATGGCTACACCTTC. It yields the protein CASSQEGGADGYTF.

The CDR3 bases are TGCGCCAGCAGCCCAGGCGGGGAGTCTGAGCAGTTCTTC. It codes for CASSPGGESEQFF. The chain employs TRBV5-1 and TRBJ2-1; TRBD2 might be the D (6 bases). CDR1 is SGHRS and CDR2 is YFSETQ in the germline V gene. The CDR3 consists of 13 residues. Trimming cost V 4 bases and J 9 bases, with 14 bases left between them.